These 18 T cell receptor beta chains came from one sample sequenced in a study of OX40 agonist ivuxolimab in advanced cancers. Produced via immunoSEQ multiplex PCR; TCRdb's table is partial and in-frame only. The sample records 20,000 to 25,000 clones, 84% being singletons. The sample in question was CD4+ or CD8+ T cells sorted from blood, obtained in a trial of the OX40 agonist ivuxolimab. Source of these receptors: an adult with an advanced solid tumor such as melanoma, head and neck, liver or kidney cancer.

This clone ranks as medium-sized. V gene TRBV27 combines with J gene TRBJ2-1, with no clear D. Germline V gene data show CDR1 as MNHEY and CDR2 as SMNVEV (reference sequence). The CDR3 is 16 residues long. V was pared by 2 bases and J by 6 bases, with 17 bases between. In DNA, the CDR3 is TGTGCCAGCAGTTTACCGTCCTTCGGGTCCAGCAATGAGCAGTTCTTC. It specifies CASSLPSFGSSNEQFF.

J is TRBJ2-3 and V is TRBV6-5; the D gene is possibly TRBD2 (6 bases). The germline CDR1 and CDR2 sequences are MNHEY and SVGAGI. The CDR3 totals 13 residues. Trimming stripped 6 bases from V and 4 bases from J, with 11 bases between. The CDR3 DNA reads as TGTGCCAGCAGCCCGGGACTCCCAGATACGCAGTATTTT. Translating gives CASSPGLPDTQYF.

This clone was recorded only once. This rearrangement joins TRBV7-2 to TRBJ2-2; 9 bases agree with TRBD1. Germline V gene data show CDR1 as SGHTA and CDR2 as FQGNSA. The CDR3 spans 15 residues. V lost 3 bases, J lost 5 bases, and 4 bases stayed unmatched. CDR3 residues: CASSFWDRATGELFF. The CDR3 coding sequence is TGTGCCAGCAGCTTTTGGGACAGGGCGACCGGGGAGCTGTTTTTT.

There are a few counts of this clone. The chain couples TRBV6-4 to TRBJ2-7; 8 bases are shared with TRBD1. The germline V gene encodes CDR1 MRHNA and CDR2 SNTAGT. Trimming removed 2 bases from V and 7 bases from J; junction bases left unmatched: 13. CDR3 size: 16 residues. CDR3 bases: TGTGCCAGCAGTGACCGACAGGGGTGGAAGTGTAGGGAGCAGTACTTC. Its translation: CASSDRQGWKCREQYF.

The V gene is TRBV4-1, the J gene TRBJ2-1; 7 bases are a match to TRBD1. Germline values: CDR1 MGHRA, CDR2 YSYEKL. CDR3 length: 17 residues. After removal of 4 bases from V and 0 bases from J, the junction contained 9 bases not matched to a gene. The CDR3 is CASSRAQGLSSYNEQFF. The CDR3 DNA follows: TGCGCCAGCAGCCGAGCACAGGGGCTTAGCTCCTACAATGAGCAGTTCTTC.

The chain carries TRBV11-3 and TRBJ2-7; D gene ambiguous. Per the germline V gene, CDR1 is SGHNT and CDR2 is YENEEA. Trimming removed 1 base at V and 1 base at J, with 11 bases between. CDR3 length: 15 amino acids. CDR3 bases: TGTGCCAGCAGCTTAGTAGTAGGGATGTCCTACGAGCAGTACTTC. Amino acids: CASSLVVGMSYEQYF.

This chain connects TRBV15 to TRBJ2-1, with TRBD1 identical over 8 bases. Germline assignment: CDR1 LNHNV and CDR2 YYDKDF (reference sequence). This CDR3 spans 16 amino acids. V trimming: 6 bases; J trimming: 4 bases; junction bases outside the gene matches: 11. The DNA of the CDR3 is TGTGCCACCAGGAAGGAACGGGACAGGACTTACAATGAGCAGTTCTTC. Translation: CATRKERDRTYNEQFF.

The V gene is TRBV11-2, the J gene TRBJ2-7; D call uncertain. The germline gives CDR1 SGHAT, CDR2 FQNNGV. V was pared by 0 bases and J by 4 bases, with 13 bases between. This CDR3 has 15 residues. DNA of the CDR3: TGTGCCAGCAGCTTAGATCCCCAATTTTCTTACGAGCAGTACTTC. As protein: CASSLDPQFSYEQYF.

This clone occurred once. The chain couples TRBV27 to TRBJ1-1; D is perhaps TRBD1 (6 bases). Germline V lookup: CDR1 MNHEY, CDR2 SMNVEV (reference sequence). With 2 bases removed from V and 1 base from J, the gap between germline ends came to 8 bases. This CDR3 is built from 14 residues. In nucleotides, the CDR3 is TGTGCCAGCAGTTTAGCAGGGGCGAACACTGAAGCTTTCTTT. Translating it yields CASSLAGANTEAFF.

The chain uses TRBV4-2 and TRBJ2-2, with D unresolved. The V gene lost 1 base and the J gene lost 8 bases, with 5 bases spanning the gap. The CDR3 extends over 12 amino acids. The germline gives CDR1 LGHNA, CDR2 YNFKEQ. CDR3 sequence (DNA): TGTGCCAGCAGCCAAGGGGTAGGGGAGCTGTTTTTT. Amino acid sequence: CASSQGVGELFF.

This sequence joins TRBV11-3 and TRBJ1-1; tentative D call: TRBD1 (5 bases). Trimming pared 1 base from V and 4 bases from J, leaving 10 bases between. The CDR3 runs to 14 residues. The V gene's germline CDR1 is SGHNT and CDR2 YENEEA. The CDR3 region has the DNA TGTGCCAGCAGCTTAGGGGACGGAGGCACTGAAGCTTTCTTT. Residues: CASSLGDGGTEAFF.

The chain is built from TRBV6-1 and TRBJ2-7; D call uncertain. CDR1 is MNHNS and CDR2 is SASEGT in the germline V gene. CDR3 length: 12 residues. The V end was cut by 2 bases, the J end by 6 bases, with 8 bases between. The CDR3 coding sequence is TGTGCCAGCAGTGAATATTGGGTCGAGCAGTACTTC. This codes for CASSEYWVEQYF.

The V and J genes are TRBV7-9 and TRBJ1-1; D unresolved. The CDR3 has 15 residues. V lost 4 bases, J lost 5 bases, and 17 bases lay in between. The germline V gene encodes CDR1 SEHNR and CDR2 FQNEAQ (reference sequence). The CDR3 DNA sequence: TGTGCCAGCAGCTCCCTCGGGGAGGGCCGGACTGAAGCTTTCTTT. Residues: CASSSLGEGRTEAFF.

CDR3 sequence reads: CASMGRIITF. The CDR3 DNA is TGTGCCAGCATGGGCAGGATTATAACCTTC. The chain is built from TRBV2 and TRBJ1-2; D is unresolved. This CDR3 is 10 amino acids long. Germline V lookup: CDR1 SNHLY, CDR2 FYNNEI. V was clipped by 7 bases and J by 14 bases, with 14 bases between them. Supplemented by reference TRBV2 and TRBJ1-2, the full variable domain reads EPEVTQTPSHQVTQMGQEVILRCVPISNHLYFYWYRQILGQKVEFLVSFYNNEISEKSEIFDDQFSVERPDGSNFTLKIRSTKLEDSAMYFCASMGRIITFGSGTRLTVV.

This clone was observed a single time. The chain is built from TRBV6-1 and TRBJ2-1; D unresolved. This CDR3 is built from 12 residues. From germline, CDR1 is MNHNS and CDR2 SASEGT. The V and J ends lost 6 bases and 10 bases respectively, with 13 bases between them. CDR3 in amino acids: CASSLGPVEQFF. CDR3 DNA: TGTGCCAGCAGCCTTGGCCCCGTGGAGCAGTTCTTC.

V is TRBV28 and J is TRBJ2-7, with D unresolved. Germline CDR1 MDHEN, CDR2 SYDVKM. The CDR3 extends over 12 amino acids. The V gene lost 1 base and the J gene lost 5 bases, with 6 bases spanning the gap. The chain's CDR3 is CASSLSVDEQYF. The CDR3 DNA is TGTGCCAGCAGTTTATCGGTAGACGAGCAGTACTTC.

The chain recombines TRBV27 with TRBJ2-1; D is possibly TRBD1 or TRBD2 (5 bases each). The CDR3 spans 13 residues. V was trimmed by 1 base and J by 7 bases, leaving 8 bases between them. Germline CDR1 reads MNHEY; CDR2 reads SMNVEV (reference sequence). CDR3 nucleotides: TGTGCCAGCAGTTTATGGGACGGGAATGAGCAGTTCTTC. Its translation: CASSLWDGNEQFF.

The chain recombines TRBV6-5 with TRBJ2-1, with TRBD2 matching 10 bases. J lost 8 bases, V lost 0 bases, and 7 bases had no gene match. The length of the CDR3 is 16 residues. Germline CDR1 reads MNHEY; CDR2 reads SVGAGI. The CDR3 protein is CASSYSRTSGGDEQFF. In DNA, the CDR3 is TGTGCCAGCAGTTACTCCAGGACTAGCGGAGGCGATGAGCAGTTCTTC.